These 20 T cell receptor beta chains came from one sample sequenced in a study of T cell responses to AZD1222 COVID-19 vaccine. The repertoire was sequenced with immunoSEQ multiplex PCR; TCRdb's copy has only in-frame clones and lacks some. In the table there are more than 65,000 clones, roughly 80% of which are singletons. The sequencing used peripheral blood, collected 28 days after the second AZD1222 dose. The receptors were gathered from an adult who received the AZD1222 COVID-19 vaccine.

The chain uses TRBV29-1 and TRBJ2-5, with 9 nucleotides matching TRBD2. CDR3 length equals 13 residues. CDR1 and CDR2 (germline): SQVTM, ANQGSEA. V was pared by 6 bases and J by 2 bases, with 4 bases of the junction left unmatched. CDR3 in amino acids: CSVSSGVQETQYF. The CDR3 DNA sequence: TGCAGCGTGTCTAGCGGGGTACAAGAGACCCAGTACTTC. The entire variable domain, with the rest obtained from reference TRBV29-1 and TRBJ2-5, is as follows: SAVISQKPSRDICQRGTSLTIQCQVDSQVTMMFWYRQQPGQSLTLIATANQGSEATYESGFVIDKFPISRPNLTFSTLTVSNMSPEDSSIYLCSVSSGVQETQYFGPGTRLLVL.

This chain connects TRBV5-4 to TRBJ1-1; no reliable D call. There are 12 residues in the CDR3. V dropped 6 bases and J dropped 7 bases, with 13 bases sitting between them. CDR1 is SGHNT and CDR2 is YYREEE in the germline V gene (reference sequence). CDR3 DNA: TGTGCCAGCAACATCGACGGGAATGAAGCTTTCTTT. It specifies CASNIDGNEAFF.

This clone has just one count. The chain employs TRBV4-1 and TRBJ1-2; 7 bases are shared with TRBD1. The germline gives CDR1 MGHRA, CDR2 YSYEKL. The ends lost 1 base at V and 3 bases at J; junction bases unmatched: 5. The CDR3 loop spans 15 amino acids. CDR3 nucleotides: TGCGCCAGCAGCCAAGCAATGGACAGGTACTATGGCTACACCTTC. It translates to CASSQAMDRYYGYTF.

V and J are TRBV11-2 and TRBJ1-1; no reliable D call. This CDR3 comprises 12 residues. From germline, CDR1 is SGHAT and CDR2 FQNNGV. Trimming removed 4 bases at V and 7 bases at J, with 10 bases between. The CDR3 bases are TGTGCCAGCAGCTCCGCCGGTAGTGAAGCTTTCTTT. Protein sequence: CASSSAGSEAFF.

The V gene is TRBV27, the J gene TRBJ1-2; TRBD1 is a possible D gene (6 bases). This CDR3 spans 15 amino acids. V lost 1 base and J lost 6, with 15 bases in between. CDR1 and CDR2 from the germline V gene are MNHEY and SMNVEV (reference sequence). Here the CDR3 DNA reads TGTGCCAGCAGTTTATATGGGGGGCAGGTCGATGGCTACACCTTC. This gives the protein CASSLYGGQVDGYTF.

The rearrangement joins TRBV29-1 to TRBJ1-1; D unclear. The CDR3 contains 13 residues. In germline, CDR1 is SQVTM, CDR2 ANQGSEA. V was pared by 5 bases and J by 1 base, with 11 bases between. The CDR3 DNA reads TGCAGCGTTTTAGGCGGTTCGAACACTGAAGCTTTCTTT. It is translated as CSVLGGSNTEAFF.

This clone was seen a single time. The chain is built from TRBV9 and TRBJ2-5; TRBD1 matches 7 bases. The V gene end was trimmed by 2 bases and the J gene end by 5 bases; junction bases not matched to a gene: 9. Germline CDR1 SGDLS, CDR2 YYNGEE. The CDR3 runs to 15 residues. This CDR3 reads CASSVVGSGGETQYF. The CDR3 DNA follows: TGTGCCAGCAGCGTGGTCGGTTCAGGGGGTGAGACCCAGTACTTC.

The J gene is TRBJ2-1, the V gene TRBV4-1; TRBD1 might be the D (6 bases). Trimming cost V 6 bases and J 9 bases, with 15 bases left between them. The CDR3 loop spans 13 amino acids. Germline V CDR1 and CDR2: MGHRA, YSYEKL. CDR3 nucleotides: TGCGCCAGCAGTCCCTCCGGACAGCTTGAGCAGTTCTTC. As protein: CASSPSGQLEQFF.

This chain joins TRBV30 and TRBJ2-1; D call uncertain. Germline assignment: CDR1 GTSNPN and CDR2 SVGIG (reference sequence). The CDR3 has 12 amino acids. Trimming left V 2 bases short and J 5 bases short, with 7 bases between. CDR3 sequence (DNA): TGTGCCTGGAGTCCCGACCACAATGAGCAGTTCTTC. Translating gives CAWSPDHNEQFF. The variable domain in full, completed from reference TRBV30 and TRBJ2-1, reads SQTIHQWPATLVQPVGSPLSLECTVEGTSNPNLYWYRQAAGRGLQLLFYSVGIGQISSEVPQNLSASRPQDRQFILSSKKLLLSDSGFYLCAWSPDHNEQFFGPGTRLTVL.

This chain links TRBV10-1 with TRBJ2-3; the D is unclear. Between the trimmed V and J ends, which lost 5 bases and 0 bases, there was a span of 9 bases. The CDR3 spans 14 residues. Germline assignment: CDR1 WNHNN and CDR2 SYGVQD (reference sequence). The CDR3 loop reads CASSTGFSTDTQYF. In nucleotides, the CDR3 is TGCGCCAGCAGTACCGGTTTTAGCACAGATACGCAGTATTTT.

The chain carries TRBV5-1 and TRBJ2-7; D ambiguous. Trimming stripped 0 bases from V and 1 base from J, with 2 bases between. Germline assignment: CDR1 SGHRS and CDR2 YFSETQ. The CDR3 runs 12 residues. The CDR3 region has the DNA TGCGCCAGCAGCTTGGCTTCCTACGAGCAGTACTTC. It encodes CASSLASYEQYF.

This clone showed up just a few times. The chain employs TRBV5-8 and TRBJ1-5, with D hard to call. Germline V gives CDR1 SGHTS, CDR2 YDEGEE. There are 14 residues in the CDR3. With 2 bases removed from V and 2 bases from J, the gap between germline ends came to 8 bases. This chain's CDR3 is CASSFSQGNQPQHF. Written as DNA, the CDR3 is TGTGCCAGCAGCTTCAGCCAGGGCAATCAGCCCCAGCATTTT.

The V and J genes are TRBV10-3 and TRBJ2-3, with D hard to call. Germline CDR1 ENHRY, CDR2 SYGVKD. This CDR3 spans 13 amino acids. Between the trimmed V and J ends, which lost 8 bases and 2 bases, there was a span of 11 bases. This CDR3 is CAISVQATDTQYF. The CDR3 coding sequence is TGTGCCATCTCAGTCCAAGCCACAGATACGCAGTATTTT.

The chain has TRBV27 and TRBJ2-3; D call uncertain. This CDR3 region has 13 residues. The V gene lost 6 bases and the J gene lost 4 bases, with 11 bases spanning the gap. Germline CDR1 reads MNHEY; CDR2 reads SMNVEV (reference sequence). The CDR3, as DNA: TGTGCCAGCAGCCCATCCTCTTCAGATACGCAGTATTTT. Protein product: CASSPSSSDTQYF.

The chain uses TRBV9 and TRBJ2-7; D is uncertain. CDR1 SGDLS and CDR2 YYNGEE come from the germline V gene. The CDR3 is 17 residues long. Trimming cost V 3 bases and J 3 bases, with 22 bases left between them. CDR3 in amino acids: CASSAVLGVARFYEQYF. As DNA, the CDR3 is TGTGCCAGCAGCGCCGTATTGGGTGTGGCGCGGTTCTACGAGCAGTACTTC.

The genes are TRBV19 and TRBJ2-5, with D possibly being TRBD1 or TRBD2 (5 bases each). The CDR3 length is 16 residues. Trimming cost V 7 bases and J 2 bases, with 20 bases left between them. Germline loops: CDR1 LNHDA, CDR2 SQIVND (reference sequence). CDR3 protein: CASNNLRGKGQETQYF. In DNA form, the CDR3 reads TGTGCCAGTAACAACCTCCGAGGGAAGGGGCAAGAGACCCAGTACTTC.

The rearrangement uses TRBV5-1 and TRBJ2-2; D remains ambiguous. V lost 0 bases and J 3 bases, leaving 9 bases between the germline ends. The CDR3 has 15 residues. Germline V gene data show CDR1 as SGHRS and CDR2 as YFSETQ. The CDR3 loop is CASSLEVAYTGELFF. Here the CDR3 DNA reads TGCGCCAGCAGCTTGGAGGTGGCCTACACCGGGGAGCTGTTTTTT.

The chain employs TRBV11-3 and TRBJ2-7, with TRBD1 matching over 10 bases. The CDR3 contains 16 residues. Germline V gives CDR1 SGHNT, CDR2 YENEEA. V lost 4 bases to trimming and J lost 4 bases; unmatched junction nucleotides: 10. CDR3 loop: CASSSPGQGTGYEQYF. The DNA for the CDR3 is TGTGCCAGCAGCTCTCCGGGACAGGGGACCGGTTACGAGCAGTACTTC.

The DNA of the CDR3 is TGTGCTAGTGGTTTACGGACAGGGGGAGATACGCAGTATTTT. It encodes CASGLRTGGDTQYF. This rearrangement joins TRBV12-5 to TRBJ2-3, with 10 bases matching TRBD1. The CDR3 is 14 amino acids. CDR1 LGHNT and CDR2 FRNRAP come from the germline V gene. V lost 3 bases to trimming and J lost 5 bases; unmatched junction nucleotides: 2.

The CDR3 loop is CATSDHTGGTDTQYF. The CDR3 bases are TGTGCCACCAGTGATCATACAGGGGGCACAGATACGCAGTATTTT. This chain uses TRBV24-1 with TRBJ2-3, with 7 bases fitting TRBD1. Germline trimming cut 3 bases from V and 1 base from J; bases unmatched to any gene: 3. This CDR3 is 15 amino acids long. Germline V gives CDR1 KGHDR, CDR2 SFDVKD.